This note documents a single TCR beta chain sequence. Which antigen it targets is not known. The record has no base qualities; no much larger clone is one base away. The CDR3 numbers 13 residues from cysteine through phenylalanine. Only CDR3 DNA is held: 39 bases, read in frame from base 1. CDR1 and CDR2 were assigned from the germline V gene (reference sequence) as SGHNT and YYREEE. V was cut back by 5 bases and J by 1 base, leaving a gap of 9 bases between them. The immunoSEQ Assay, a bias-controlled multiplex PCR, was used to amplify TCRbeta CDR3 regions from genomic DNA. The paper's processing steps were these. The number of nucleated cells in each sample was estimated from the amplification of reference gene primers within the assay. To quantify the absolute abundance of each unique TCRbeta CDR3 rearrangement, sequence reads were collapsed and filtered. Productive Simpson clonality was computed per sample as the square root of Simpson's diversity index over productive rearrangements. Entries here come from immuneACCESS through TCRdb and include only in-frame sequences with V and J called. Some clones fail to appear in such tables; in the studies checked, an unresolved V gene covers under half of the shortfall, and the cause of the remainder is unknown. The V and J calls and clone size come from that table; D and trimming were worked out from the DNA. The sample table lists 300,000 to 400,000 clones, 86% of them with a count of one. Clones ranked in the top ten supply roughly 4% of the sample.

The data stem from a study of blood T cell repertoires in COVID-19 (dated by TCRdb to the early 2020s). Study-level background: Samples covering the acute and convalescent phases of COVID-19 were provided by collaborators in the United States, Italy and Spain. The material from the prospective study consisted of cDNA or gDNA derived from T cells, B-cell-depleted T cells, or PBMCs. The dataset comprised deeply sampled blood TCRbeta repertoires from subjects exposed to, actively infected with, or recovered from COVID-19. The repertoires were released in a freely available public database intended as a resource for research on the immune response to SARS-CoV-2. Samples came from the ongoing ImmuneRACE study (first 160 participants) plus 1,254 subjects from 6 global collaborators. A de-identified subject ID, COVID-19 status, age in years and sex were almost always included in the sample metadata. Where available, HLA class I and class II types were taken from metadata supplied by the sample provider and were not determined by assay-based typing. Study-level results and caveats: How much clinical and demographic metadata was included differed by source and by participant, and the metadata was provided uncurated.

Enrolling through a virtual design, the prospective study's participants ranged in age from about 18 to 100 years and lived across roughly 23 United States geographic areas. Cohort assignment in the prospective study relied on participant-reported clinical history from a screening survey and a study questionnaire. Each participant in the prospective study had whole blood, serum and a nasopharyngeal or oropharyngeal swab collected by mobile phlebotomists. Additional blood draws and questionnaires over an approximately 2-month period could optionally be provided by prospective study participants. Before DNA extraction, blood samples from the prospective study were shipped at room temperature or frozen.

The sequenced sample was PBMCs or T cells enriched from blood (not recorded which). The TCR was taken from a woman aged 40 to 50 with acute COVID-19. The chain is assembled from TRBV5-4 and TRBJ1-1; a confident D gene designation cannot be given. The DNA sequence follows: TGTGCCAGCAGTTACACAGAGAACACTGAAGCTTTCTTT. It translates to CASSYTENTEAFF.